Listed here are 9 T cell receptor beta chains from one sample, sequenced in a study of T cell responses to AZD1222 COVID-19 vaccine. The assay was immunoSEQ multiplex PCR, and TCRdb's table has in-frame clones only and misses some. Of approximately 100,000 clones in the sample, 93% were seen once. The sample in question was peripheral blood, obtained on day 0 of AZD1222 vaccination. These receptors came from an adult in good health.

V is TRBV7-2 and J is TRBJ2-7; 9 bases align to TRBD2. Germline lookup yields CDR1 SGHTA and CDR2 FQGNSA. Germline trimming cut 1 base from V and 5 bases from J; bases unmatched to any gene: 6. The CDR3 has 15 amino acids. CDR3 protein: CASSLVAGARNEQYF. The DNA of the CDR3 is TGTGCCAGCAGCTTAGTAGCGGGAGCACGAAACGAGCAGTACTTC. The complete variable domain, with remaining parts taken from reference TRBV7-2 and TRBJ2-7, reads GAGVSQSPSNKVTEKGKDVELRCDPISGHTALYWYRQSLGQGLEFLIYFQGNSAPDKSGLPSDRFSAERTGGSVSTLTIQRTQQEDSAVYLCASSLVAGARNEQYFGPGTRLTVT.

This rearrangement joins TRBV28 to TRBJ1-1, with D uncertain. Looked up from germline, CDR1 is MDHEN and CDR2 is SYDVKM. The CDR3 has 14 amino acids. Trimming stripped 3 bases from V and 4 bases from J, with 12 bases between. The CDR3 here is CASSFVWARTEAFF. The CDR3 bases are TGTGCCAGCAGTTTCGTATGGGCTCGCACTGAAGCTTTCTTT.

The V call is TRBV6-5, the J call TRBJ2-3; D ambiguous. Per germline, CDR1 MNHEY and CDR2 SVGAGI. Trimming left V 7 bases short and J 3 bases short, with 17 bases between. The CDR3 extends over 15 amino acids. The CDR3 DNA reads TGTGCCAGCAAACCCCTAGGATACGCGACAGATACGCAGTATTTT. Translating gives CASKPLGYATDTQYF.

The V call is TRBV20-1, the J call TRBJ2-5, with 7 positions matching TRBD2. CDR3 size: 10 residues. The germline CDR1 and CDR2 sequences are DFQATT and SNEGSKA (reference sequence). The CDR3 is CGAGTETQYF. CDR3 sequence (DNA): TGCGGAGCGGGAACAGAGACCCAGTACTTC.

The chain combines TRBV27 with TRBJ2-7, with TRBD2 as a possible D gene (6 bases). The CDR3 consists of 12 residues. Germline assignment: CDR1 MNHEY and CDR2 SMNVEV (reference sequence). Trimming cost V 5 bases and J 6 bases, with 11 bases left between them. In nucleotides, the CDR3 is TGTGCCAGCAGTCCCTCCGGGGGCGAGCAGTACTTC. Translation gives CASSPSGGEQYF.

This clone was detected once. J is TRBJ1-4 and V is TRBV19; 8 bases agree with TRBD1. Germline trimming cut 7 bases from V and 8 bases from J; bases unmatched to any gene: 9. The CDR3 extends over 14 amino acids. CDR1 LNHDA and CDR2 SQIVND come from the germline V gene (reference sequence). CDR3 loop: CASKQGQAPEKLFF. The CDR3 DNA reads TGTGCCAGTAAGCAGGGACAGGCTCCGGAAAAACTGTTTTTT.

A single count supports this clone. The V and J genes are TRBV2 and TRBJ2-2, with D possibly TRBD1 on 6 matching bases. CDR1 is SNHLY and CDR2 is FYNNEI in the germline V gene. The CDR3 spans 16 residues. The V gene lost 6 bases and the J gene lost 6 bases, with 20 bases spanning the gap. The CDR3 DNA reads TGTGCCAGCAGGGGGGCCTTCGAGAGGTCACCCGGGGAGCTGTTTTTT. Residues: CASRGAFERSPGELFF. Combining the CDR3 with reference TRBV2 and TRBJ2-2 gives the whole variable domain EPEVTQTPSHQVTQMGQEVILRCVPISNHLYFYWYRQILGQKVEFLVSFYNNEISEKSEIFDDQFSVERPDGSNFTLKIRSTKLEDSAMYFCASRGAFERSPGELFFGEGSRLTVL.

CDR3 sequence (DNA): TGTGCCAGCACCCAAATCCCGACTAGCGGGAGTGCCGAGCAGTACTTC. Translated: CASTQIPTSGSAEQYF. J is TRBJ2-7 and V is TRBV6-6; 12 bases align to TRBD2. J lost 6 bases, V lost 7 bases, and 13 bases had no gene match. CDR3 length: 16 amino acids. In germline, CDR1 is MNHNY, CDR2 SVGAGI (reference sequence).

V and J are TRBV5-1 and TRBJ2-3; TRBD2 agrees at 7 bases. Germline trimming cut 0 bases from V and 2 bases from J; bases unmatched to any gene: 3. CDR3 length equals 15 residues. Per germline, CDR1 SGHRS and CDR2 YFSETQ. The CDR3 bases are TGCGCCAGCAGCTTGGTTGGGACTAACACAGATACGCAGTATTTT. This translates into CASSLVGTNTDTQYF.